One sample yielded the 19 T cell receptor beta chains listed below, sequenced in a study of shared clonotypes between healthy human individuals. Here immunoSEQ multiplex PCR was the method, and the copy in TCRdb shows in-frame clones only, minus some. Found here are about 1.1 million clones, approximately 77% of them singletons; the top ten hold roughly 0.83%. The sequenced sample was memory CD4+ T cells from PBMCs. Subset given: CD45RA-negative fraction. These receptors all come from a man in his late teens or twenties in good health. Some clones in this sample may be carry-over from other donors' samples.

The gene calls are TRBV19 and TRBJ1-5; the D gene is possibly TRBD1 (6 bases). V lost 5 bases to trimming and J lost 4 bases, with 15 bases between them. Germline-derived CDR1 and CDR2 are LNHDA and SQIVND (reference sequence). This CDR3 has 15 amino acids. The CDR3 DNA reads as TGTGCCAGTAGTCCACAGGGTTCTGAAAATCAGCCCCAGCATTTT. This gives the protein CASSPQGSENQPQHF.

The rearrangement links TRBV11-2 to TRBJ2-2, with 7 bases identical to TRBD2. From germline, CDR1 is SGHAT and CDR2 FQNNGV. The CDR3 loop spans 14 amino acids. The ends lost 0 bases at V and 5 bases at J; junction bases unmatched: 0. CDR3: CASSLDGRTGELFF. The CDR3 nucleotides are TGTGCCAGCAGCTTAGACGGGAGGACCGGGGAGCTGTTTTTT.

V is TRBV5-1 and J is TRBJ1-2; 7 positions agree with TRBD1. CDR1 and CDR2 (germline): SGHRS, YFSETQ. Losses at the gene ends were 0 bases for V and 0 bases for J; bases not matched to a gene: 2. This CDR3 has 15 residues. DNA for the CDR3: TGCGCCAGCAGCTTGGGGCAGGGGGCTAACTATGGCTACACCTTC. Its protein product is CASSLGQGANYGYTF.

This chain uses TRBV7-6 with TRBJ2-2, with no clear D. V lost 5 bases, J lost 2 bases, and 15 bases lay in between. The germline CDR1 and CDR2 sequences are SGHVS and FNYEAQ. The CDR3 sequence is 16 residues long. DNA of the CDR3: TGTGCCAGCAGCCCCGGATCCCGCGGTAACACCGGGGAGCTGTTTTTT. Residues: CASSPGSRGNTGELFF.

This sequence joins TRBV2 and TRBJ2-7, with D uncertain. The CDR3 totals 11 residues. Trimming removed 8 bases from V and 3 bases from J, with 8 bases in between. CDR1 and CDR2 from the germline V gene are SNHLY and FYNNEI. The CDR3: CASRFVYEQYF. DNA of the CDR3: TGTGCCAGCCGGTTCGTCTACGAGCAGTACTTC.

The J gene is TRBJ2-3, the V gene TRBV11-1; 8 bases agree with TRBD2. J lost 2 bases, V lost 2 bases, and 9 bases had no gene match. The CDR3 loop spans 17 amino acids. The germline V gene has CDR1 SGHAT and CDR2 FQDESV (reference sequence). This CDR3 is CASSLSGIAGSTDTQYF. CDR3 nucleotide sequence: TGTGCCAGCAGCTTATCGGGGATAGCGGGATCCACAGATACGCAGTATTTT.

Concerning this clone: This could be a read error, since a much larger clone is one nucleotide away. This sequence joins TRBV7-2 and TRBJ2-5; 9 bases agree with TRBD2. V lost 3 bases, J lost 1 base, and 0 bases stayed unmatched. Germline V CDR1 and CDR2: SGHTA, FQGNSA. The CDR3 consists of 14 residues. CDR3 DNA: TGTGCCAGCAGCTTTAGCGGGAGCCAAGAGACCCAGTACTTC. Protein product: CASSFSGSQETQYF.

This sequence joins TRBV28 and TRBJ2-7, with 11 bases aligning to TRBD1. The junction had 10 bases not matched to a gene; V was cut back by 6 bases and J by 6 bases. From germline, CDR1 is MDHEN and CDR2 SYDVKM. This CDR3 comprises 15 residues. The CDR3 DNA sequence: TGTGCCAGCAGCCCCCGGACAGGGGGCCCGTCCGAGCAGTACTTC. Translating gives CASSPRTGGPSEQYF.

The chain has TRBV28 and TRBJ1-2, with 9 bases fitting TRBD1. Trimming at V came to 3 bases and at J to 5 bases, leaving 13 bases not matched to a gene. The CDR3 consists of 17 residues. Germline CDR1 and CDR2: MDHEN and SYDVKM. As DNA, the CDR3 is TGTGCCAGCAGTTTGATCGGTCGGGGGACAGGGCATTATGGCTACACCTTC. It is translated as CASSLIGRGTGHYGYTF.

V and J are TRBV10-2 and TRBJ1-2; no definite D call. This CDR3 has 14 residues. Germline CDR1 WSHSY, CDR2 SAAADI. Trimming took 3 bases from V and 1 from J, leaving 9 bases between them. The CDR3 here is CASSEGSVNYGYTF. CDR3 sequence (DNA): TGCGCCAGCAGTGAAGGCAGCGTTAACTATGGCTACACCTTC.

On this clone: This may be a read error, as it is one base from a much larger clone. The chain links TRBV4-3 to TRBJ2-3; D is uncertain. The CDR3 is 13 amino acids. CDR1 is LGHNA and CDR2 is YSLEER in the germline V gene. The CDR3 DNA follows: TGCACCAGCAGCCAAGGTCGCACAGATACGCAGTATTTT. Its translation is CTSSQGRTDTQYF.

The J gene is TRBJ1-1, the V gene TRBV29-1, with no clear D. Germline V lookup: CDR1 SQVTM, CDR2 ANQGSEA. CDR3 length equals 12 residues. The germline V and J ends were trimmed by 1 base and 1 base, with 4 bases remaining between them. The CDR3 sequence: CSVEGWNTEAFF. In DNA form, the CDR3 reads TGCAGCGTTGAAGGGTGGAACACTGAAGCTTTCTTT.

This chain connects TRBV19 to TRBJ2-7; the match to TRBD2 covers 7 bases. Trimming removed 3 bases from V and 3 bases from J; junction bases left unmatched: 5. The CDR3 length is 14 residues. Germline values: CDR1 LNHDA, CDR2 SQIVND (reference sequence). The CDR3 DNA sequence: TGTGCCAGTAGTATTGGGCTAGCGGTCTACGAGCAGTACTTC. Encoded protein: CASSIGLAVYEQYF.

V is TRBV19 and J is TRBJ2-1; no firm D call. V was trimmed by 6 bases and J by 5 bases, leaving 14 bases between them. From germline, CDR1 is LNHDA and CDR2 SQIVND (reference sequence). There are 14 residues in the CDR3. CDR3 bases: TGTGCCAGTAGAAGGACCTACATAGACAATGAGCAGTTCTTC. Amino acids: CASRRTYIDNEQFF.

This clone was detected ten times or more. The chain employs TRBV28 and TRBJ1-1; 10 nucleotides agree with TRBD1. The junction had 3 bases not matched to a gene; V was cut back by 5 bases and J by 3 bases. CDR1 is MDHEN and CDR2 is SYDVKM in the germline V gene. This CDR3 is 14 amino acids long. CDR3 nucleotides: TGTGCCAGCAGTGTGGGGACAGGGGACACTGAAGCTTTCTTT. Amino acids: CASSVGTGDTEAFF.

The DNA for the CDR3 is TGTGCCAGCTCACCAGGGCAGGGGATTGGTAATGAAAAACTGTTTTTT. Its translation is CASSPGQGIGNEKLFF. V usage is TRBV18 and J usage is TRBJ1-4, with a possible D match to TRBD1 (6 bases). The CDR3 extends over 16 amino acids. CDR1 and CDR2 from the germline V gene are KGHSH and LQKENI. V was clipped by 2 bases and J by 4 bases, with 14 bases between them.

This clone was recorded a few times. The chain recombines TRBV6-1 with TRBJ1-2; D unresolved. The CDR3 consists of 13 residues. The germline V gene has CDR1 MNHNS and CDR2 SASEGT. V was trimmed by 4 bases and J by 3 bases, leaving 9 bases between them. This chain's CDR3 is CASSGRVDYGYTF. CDR3 DNA sequence: TGTGCCAGCAGTGGGCGAGTGGACTATGGCTACACCTTC.

V is TRBV7-2 and J is TRBJ1-2, with 7 bases fitting TRBD1. The CDR3 runs to 14 residues. Per the germline V gene, CDR1 is SGHTA and CDR2 is FQGNSA. V lost 5 bases and J lost 6; bases outside the gene matches: 9. The chain's CDR3 is CASSTRQGQHGYTF. The CDR3 DNA reads as TGTGCCAGCAGCACCCGACAGGGACAGCATGGCTACACCTTC.

This clone has just one count. The sample holds other DNA sequences that translate to the same CDR3. This chain joins TRBV7-2 and TRBJ2-5; D is tentatively TRBD1 or TRBD2 (6 bases each). The CDR3 sequence is 14 residues long. Germline V CDR1 and CDR2: SGHTA, FQGNSA. V lost 5 bases to trimming and J lost 2 bases, with 12 bases between them. The CDR3 region is CASSPRGQQETQYF. The CDR3 DNA reads as TGTGCCAGCAGCCCCCGGGGGCAGCAAGAGACCCAGTACTTC.